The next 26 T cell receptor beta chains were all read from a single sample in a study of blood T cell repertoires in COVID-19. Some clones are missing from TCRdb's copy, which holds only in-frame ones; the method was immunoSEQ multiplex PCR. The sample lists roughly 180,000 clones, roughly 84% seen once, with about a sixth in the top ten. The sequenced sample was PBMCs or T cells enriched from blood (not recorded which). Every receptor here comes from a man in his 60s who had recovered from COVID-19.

CDR3 in DNA: TGTGCCAGTAGTACCACAGGGGCCTACGAGCAGTACTTC. As protein: CASSTTGAYEQYF. The chain combines TRBV19 with TRBJ2-7; 7 nucleotides line up with TRBD1. Germline V gene lookup returns CDR1 LNHDA and CDR2 SQIVND (reference sequence). This CDR3 spans 13 amino acids. The junction had 2 bases not matched to a gene; V was cut back by 4 bases and J by 2 bases.

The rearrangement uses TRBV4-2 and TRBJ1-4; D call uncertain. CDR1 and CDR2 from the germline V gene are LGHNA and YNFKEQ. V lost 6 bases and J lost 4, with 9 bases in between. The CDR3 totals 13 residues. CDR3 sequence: CASSLAFNEKLFF. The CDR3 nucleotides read TGTGCCAGCAGTTTGGCATTTAATGAAAAACTGTTTTTT.

The CDR3 bases are TGTGCCAGCTCACCAGAGGTCCCACAGGGAAATGAGCAGTTCTTC. It codes for CASSPEVPQGNEQFF. This sequence joins TRBV18 and TRBJ2-1, with TRBD1 as a possible D gene (6 bases). The germline V gene encodes CDR1 KGHSH and CDR2 LQKENI. The CDR3 sequence is 15 residues long. V lost 2 bases and J lost 7, with 15 bases in between.

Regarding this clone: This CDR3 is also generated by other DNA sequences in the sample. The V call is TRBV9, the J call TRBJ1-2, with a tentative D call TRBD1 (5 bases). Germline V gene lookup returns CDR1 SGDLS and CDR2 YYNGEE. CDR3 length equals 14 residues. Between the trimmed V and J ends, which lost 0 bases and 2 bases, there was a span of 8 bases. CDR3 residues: CASSVAGGNYGYTF. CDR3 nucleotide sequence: TGTGCCAGCAGCGTAGCTGGGGGGAACTATGGCTACACCTTC.

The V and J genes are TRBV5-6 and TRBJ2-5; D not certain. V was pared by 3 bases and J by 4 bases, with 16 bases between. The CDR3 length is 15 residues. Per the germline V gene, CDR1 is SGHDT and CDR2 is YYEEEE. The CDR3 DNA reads TGTGCCAGCAGCTATACGACGGAGAGTGGAGAGACCCAGTACTTC. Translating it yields CASSYTTESGETQYF.

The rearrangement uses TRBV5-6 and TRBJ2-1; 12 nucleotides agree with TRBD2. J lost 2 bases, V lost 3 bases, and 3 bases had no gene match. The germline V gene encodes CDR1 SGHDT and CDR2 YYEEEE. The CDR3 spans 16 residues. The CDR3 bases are TGTGCCAGCAGCTCACGACTAGCGGGAGCCTACAATGAGCAGTTCTTC. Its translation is CASSSRLAGAYNEQFF.

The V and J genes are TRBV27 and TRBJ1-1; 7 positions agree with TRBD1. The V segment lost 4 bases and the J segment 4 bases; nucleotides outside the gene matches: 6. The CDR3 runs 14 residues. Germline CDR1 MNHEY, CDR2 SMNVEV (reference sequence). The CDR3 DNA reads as TGTGCCAGCAGTTCCTACAGGGGCGGCACTGAAGCTTTCTTT. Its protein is CASSSYRGGTEAFF.

CDR3: CASSDVMAGAFF. The DNA for the CDR3 is TGTGCCAGCAGTGATGTTATGGCGGGAGCTTTCTTT. This chain joins TRBV12-3 or TRBV12-4 and TRBJ1-1; D remains ambiguous. Trimming shortened V by 5 bases and J by 10 bases, and 14 bases separated the two germline ends. The CDR3 sequence is 12 residues long.

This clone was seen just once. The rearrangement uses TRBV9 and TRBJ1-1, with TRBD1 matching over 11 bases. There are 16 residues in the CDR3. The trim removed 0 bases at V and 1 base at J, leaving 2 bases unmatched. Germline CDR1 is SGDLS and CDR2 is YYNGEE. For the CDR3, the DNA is TGTGCCAGCAGCGTAGGAGGGACAGGGGGGAACACTGAAGCTTTCTTT. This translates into CASSVGGTGGNTEAFF.

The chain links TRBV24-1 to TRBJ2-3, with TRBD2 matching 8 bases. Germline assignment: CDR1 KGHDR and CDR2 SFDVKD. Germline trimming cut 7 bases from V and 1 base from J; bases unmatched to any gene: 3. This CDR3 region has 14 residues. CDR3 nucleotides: TGTGCCACCAGCTTGACTAGCGGCACAGATACGCAGTATTTT. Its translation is CATSLTSGTDTQYF.

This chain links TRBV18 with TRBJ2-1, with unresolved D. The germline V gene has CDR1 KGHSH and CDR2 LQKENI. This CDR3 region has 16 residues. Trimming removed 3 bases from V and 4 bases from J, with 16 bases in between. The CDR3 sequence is CASSPRLKDLYNEQFF. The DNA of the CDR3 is TGTGCCAGCTCACCCAGACTTAAAGACCTGTACAATGAGCAGTTCTTC.

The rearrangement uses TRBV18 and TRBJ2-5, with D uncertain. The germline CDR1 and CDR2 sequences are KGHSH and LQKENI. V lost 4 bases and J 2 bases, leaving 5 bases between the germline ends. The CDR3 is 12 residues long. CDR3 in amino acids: CASSRSQETQYF. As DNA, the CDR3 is TGTGCCAGCTCACGGAGTCAAGAGACCCAGTACTTC.

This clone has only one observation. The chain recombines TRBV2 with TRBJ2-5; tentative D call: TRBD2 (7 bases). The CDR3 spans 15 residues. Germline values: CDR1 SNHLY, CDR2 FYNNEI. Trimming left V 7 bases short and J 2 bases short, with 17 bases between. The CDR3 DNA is TGTGCCAGCAATTTACAGGGACTACCACAAGAGACCCAGTACTTC. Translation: CASNLQGLPQETQYF. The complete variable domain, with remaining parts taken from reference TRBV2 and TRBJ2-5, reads EPEVTQTPSHQVTQMGQEVILRCVPISNHLYFYWYRQILGQKVEFLVSFYNNEISEKSEIFDDQFSVERPDGSNFTLKIRSTKLEDSAMYFCASNLQGLPQETQYFGPGTRLLVL.

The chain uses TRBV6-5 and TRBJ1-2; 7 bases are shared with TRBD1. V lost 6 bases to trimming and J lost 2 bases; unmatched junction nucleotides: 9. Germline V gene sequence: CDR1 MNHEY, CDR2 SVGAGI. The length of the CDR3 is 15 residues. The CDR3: CASSLGTATNYGYTF. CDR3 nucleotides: TGTGCCAGCAGCTTGGGGACAGCTACGAACTATGGCTACACCTTC.

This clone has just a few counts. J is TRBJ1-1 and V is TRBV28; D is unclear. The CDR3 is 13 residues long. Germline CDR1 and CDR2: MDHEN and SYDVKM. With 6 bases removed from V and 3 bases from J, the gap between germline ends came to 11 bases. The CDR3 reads CASRAPVDTEAFF. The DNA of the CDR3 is TGTGCCAGCAGGGCCCCCGTCGACACTGAAGCTTTCTTT.

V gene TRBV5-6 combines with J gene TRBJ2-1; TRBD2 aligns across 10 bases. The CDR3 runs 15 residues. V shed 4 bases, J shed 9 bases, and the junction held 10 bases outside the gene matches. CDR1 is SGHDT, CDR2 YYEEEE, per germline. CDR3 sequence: CASSPPSGRVAEQFF. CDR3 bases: TGTGCCAGCAGCCCCCCGAGCGGGAGGGTCGCTGAGCAGTTCTTC.

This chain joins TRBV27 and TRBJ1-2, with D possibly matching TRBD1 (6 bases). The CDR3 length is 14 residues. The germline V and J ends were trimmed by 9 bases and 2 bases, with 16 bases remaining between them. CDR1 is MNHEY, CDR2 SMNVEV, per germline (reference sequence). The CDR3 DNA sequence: TGTGCCAGTAGGACGGCAGGGGCGAACTATGGCTACACCTTC. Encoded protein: CASRTAGANYGYTF.

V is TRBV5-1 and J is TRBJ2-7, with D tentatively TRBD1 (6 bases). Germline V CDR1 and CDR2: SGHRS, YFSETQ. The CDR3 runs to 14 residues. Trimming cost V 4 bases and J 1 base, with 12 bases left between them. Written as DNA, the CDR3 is TGCGCCAGCAGCCCTGACAGGATATCCTACGAGCAGTACTTC. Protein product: CASSPDRISYEQYF. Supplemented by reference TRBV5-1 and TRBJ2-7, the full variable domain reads KAGVTQTPRYLIKTRGQQVTLSCSPISGHRSVSWYQQTPGQGLQFLFEYFSETQRNKGNFPGRFSGRQFSNSRSEMNVSTLELGDSALYLCASSPDRISYEQYFGPGTRLTVT.

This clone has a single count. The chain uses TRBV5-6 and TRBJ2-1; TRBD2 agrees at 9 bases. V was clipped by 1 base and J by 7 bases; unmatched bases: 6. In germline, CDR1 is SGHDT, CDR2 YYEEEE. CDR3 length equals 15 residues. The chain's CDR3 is CASSLRRGGRNEQFF. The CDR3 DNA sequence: TGTGCCAGCAGCTTGAGGCGGGGGGGAAGAAATGAGCAGTTCTTC.

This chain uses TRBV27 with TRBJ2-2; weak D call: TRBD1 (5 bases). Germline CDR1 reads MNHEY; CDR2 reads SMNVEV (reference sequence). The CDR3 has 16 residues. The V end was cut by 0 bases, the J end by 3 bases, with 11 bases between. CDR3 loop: CASSLSAGRYTGELFF. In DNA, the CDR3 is TGTGCCAGCAGTTTATCCGCAGGGCGGTACACCGGGGAGCTGTTTTTT.

CDR3 residues: CASSWGDRANQETQYF. Written as DNA, the CDR3 is TGCGCCAGCAGCTGGGGGGACAGGGCGAACCAAGAGACCCAGTACTTC. The chain uses TRBV5-1 and TRBJ2-5; TRBD1 matches 9 bases. The trim removed 3 bases at V and 0 bases at J, leaving 6 bases unmatched. This CDR3 region has 16 residues. Per germline, CDR1 SGHRS and CDR2 YFSETQ.

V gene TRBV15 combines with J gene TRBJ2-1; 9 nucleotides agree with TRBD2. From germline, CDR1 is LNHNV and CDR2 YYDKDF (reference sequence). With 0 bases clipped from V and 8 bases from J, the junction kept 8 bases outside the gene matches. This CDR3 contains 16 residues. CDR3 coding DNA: TGTGCCACCAGCAGAGATTGGGCGGGGGGGATTGATGAGCAGTTCTTC. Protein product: CATSRDWAGGIDEQFF. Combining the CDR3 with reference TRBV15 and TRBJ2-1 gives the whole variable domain DAMVIQNPRYQVTQFGKPVTLSCSQTLNHNVMYWYQQKSSQAPKLLFHYYDKDFNNEADTPDNFQSRRPNTSFCFLDIRSPGLGDTAMYLCATSRDWAGGIDEQFFGPGTRLTVL.

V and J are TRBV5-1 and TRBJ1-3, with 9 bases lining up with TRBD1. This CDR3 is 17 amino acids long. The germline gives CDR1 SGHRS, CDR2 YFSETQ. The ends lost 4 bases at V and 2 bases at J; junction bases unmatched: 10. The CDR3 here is CASSQHPGQGTGNTIYF. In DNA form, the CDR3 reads TGCGCCAGCAGCCAACACCCGGGACAGGGCACTGGAAACACCATATATTTT.

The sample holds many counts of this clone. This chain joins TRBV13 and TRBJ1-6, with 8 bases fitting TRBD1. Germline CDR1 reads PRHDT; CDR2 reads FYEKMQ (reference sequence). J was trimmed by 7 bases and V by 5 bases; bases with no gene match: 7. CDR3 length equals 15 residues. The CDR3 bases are TGTGCCAGCAGCAACCGCAGGGGGCTCAATTCACCCCTCCACTTT. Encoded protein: CASSNRRGLNSPLHF.

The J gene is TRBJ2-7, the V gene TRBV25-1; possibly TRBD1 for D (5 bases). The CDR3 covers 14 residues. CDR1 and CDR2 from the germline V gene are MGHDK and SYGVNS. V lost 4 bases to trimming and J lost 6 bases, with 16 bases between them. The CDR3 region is CASSVARASGEQYF. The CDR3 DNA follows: TGTGCCAGCAGTGTGGCCAGGGCTTCCGGCGAGCAGTACTTC.

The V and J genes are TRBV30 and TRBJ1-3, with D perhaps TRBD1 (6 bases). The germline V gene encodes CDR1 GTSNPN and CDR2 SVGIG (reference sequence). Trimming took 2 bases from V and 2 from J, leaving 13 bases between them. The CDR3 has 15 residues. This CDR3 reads CAWSPQGRAGNTIYF. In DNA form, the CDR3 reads TGTGCCTGGAGTCCACAGGGACGCGCTGGAAACACCATATATTTT. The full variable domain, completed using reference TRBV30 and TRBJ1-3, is SQTIHQWPATLVQPVGSPLSLECTVEGTSNPNLYWYRQAAGRGLQLLFYSVGIGQISSEVPQNLSASRPQDRQFILSSKKLLLSDSGFYLCAWSPQGRAGNTIYFGEGSWLTVV.